Following are 4 T cell receptor beta chains from one sample sequenced in a study of T cells in Graves' hyperthyroidism and ophthalmopathy. RNA transcripts yielded amplified TCR beta CDR3 regions. TCR CDR3 underwent first-round RT-PCR with the HTBI primer set. A single record per CDR3 protein comes from TCRdb applying MiXCR to the multiplex PCR reads. The repertoire holds approximately 400,000 distinct CDR3 sequences, with approximately 15% as singletons. The sample consisted of blood. All receptors come from an older woman with Graves' hyperthyroidism.

This clonotype occurred many times. The rearrangement links TRBV7-2 to TRBJ1-6; D uncertain. Germline CDR1 SGHTA, CDR2 FQGNSA. The CDR3 runs 13 residues. Trimming took off 2 bases at V and 7 bases at J, with 6 bases between the two ends. The chain's CDR3 is CASSLPWNSPLHF. CDR3 coding DNA: TGTGCCAGCAGCTTACCGTGGAATTCACCCCTCCACTTT.

This clonotype came up many times. The V call is TRBV7-3, the J call TRBJ2-5, with TRBD2 identical over 12 bases. This CDR3 is built from 17 residues. V shed 3 bases, J shed 5 bases, and the junction held 10 bases outside the gene matches. Germline V gives CDR1 SGHTA, CDR2 FQGTGA. This CDR3 is CASSLNPSGRGGETQYF. CDR3 coding DNA: TGTGCCAGCAGCTTGAACCCTAGCGGGAGGGGAGGGGAGACCCAGTACTTC.

This clonotype came up a few times. The junction shows a germline mismatch at one end, possibly a read error. The chain couples TRBV11-3 to TRBJ2-5; 11 nucleotides match TRBD2. There are 16 residues in the CDR3. CDR1 and CDR2 (germline): SGHNT, YENEEA. For the CDR3, the DNA is TGTGCCAGCAACTTAGCGGCTAGCGGGAGGATTGAGACCCAGTACTTC. Amino acids: CASNLAASGRIETQYF. The whole variable domain, remainder taken from reference TRBV11-3 and TRBJ2-5, is EAGVVQSPRYKIIEKKQPVAFWCNPISGHNTLYWYLQNLGQGPELLIRYENEEAVDDSQLPKDRFSAERLKGVDSTLKIQPAELGDSAVYLCASNLAASGRIETQYFGPGTRLLVL.

The J gene is TRBJ1-6, the V gene TRBV5-5, with TRBD1 matching over 9 bases. The CDR3 spans 15 residues. Germline values: CDR1 SGHKS, CDR2 YYEKEE (reference sequence). V lost 2 bases and J lost 10; bases outside the gene matches: 7. The CDR3 coding sequence is TGTGCCAGCAGCTTACTGGGACAGGGAGACTCACCCCTCCACTTT. Translated, it gives CASSLLGQGDSPLHF.